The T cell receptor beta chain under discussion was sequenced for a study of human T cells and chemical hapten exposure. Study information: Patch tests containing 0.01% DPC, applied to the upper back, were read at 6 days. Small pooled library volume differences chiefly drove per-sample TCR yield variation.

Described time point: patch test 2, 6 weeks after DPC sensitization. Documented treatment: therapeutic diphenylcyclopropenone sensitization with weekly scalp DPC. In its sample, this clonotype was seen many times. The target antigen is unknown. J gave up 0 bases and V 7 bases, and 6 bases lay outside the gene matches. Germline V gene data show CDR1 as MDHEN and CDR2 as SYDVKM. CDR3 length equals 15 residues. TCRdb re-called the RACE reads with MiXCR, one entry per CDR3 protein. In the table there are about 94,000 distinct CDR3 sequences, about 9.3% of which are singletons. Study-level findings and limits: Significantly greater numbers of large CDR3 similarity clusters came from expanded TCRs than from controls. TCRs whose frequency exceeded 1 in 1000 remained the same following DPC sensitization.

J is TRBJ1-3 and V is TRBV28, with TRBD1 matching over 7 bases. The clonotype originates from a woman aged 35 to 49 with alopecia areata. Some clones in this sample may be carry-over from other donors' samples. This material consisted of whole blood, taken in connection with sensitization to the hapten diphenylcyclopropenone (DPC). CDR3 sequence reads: CASTMTGNSGNTIYF. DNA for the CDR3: TGTGCCAGCACCATGACAGGGAACTCTGGAAACACCATATATTTT.